A single sample gave rise to the 27 T cell receptor beta chains below, sequenced in a study of blood T cell repertoires in COVID-19. The repertoire was sequenced with immunoSEQ multiplex PCR; TCRdb's copy has only in-frame clones and lacks some. The sample shows hundreds of thousands of clones, approximately 88% of them seen only once. The sample comprised PBMCs or T cells enriched from blood (not recorded which). All receptors derive from a woman aged 30 to 39 who had recovered from COVID-19.

V usage is TRBV24-1 and J usage is TRBJ2-7, with 9 bases aligning to TRBD2. V shed 4 bases, J shed 7 bases, and the junction held 13 bases outside the gene matches. The V gene's germline CDR1 is KGHDR and CDR2 SFDVKD. The CDR3 is 16 residues long. The CDR3 DNA is TGTGCCACCAGTGAGACCCTTAGCGGGAGCGGAGGGGAGCAGTACTTC. It specifies CATSETLSGSGGEQYF.

This sequence joins TRBV30 and TRBJ1-2; weak D call: TRBD1 (6 bases). Trimming removed 1 base at V and 4 bases at J, with 22 bases between. CDR3 length: 17 residues. Germline assignment: CDR1 GTSNPN and CDR2 SVGIG (reference sequence). CDR3 sequence reads: CAWSASFITGQPYGYTF. The DNA of the CDR3 is TGTGCCTGGAGTGCCTCTTTTATAACGGGACAACCCTATGGCTACACCTTC.

The table lists this clone with a few counts. The chain couples TRBV11-3 to TRBJ2-3; no definite D call. The CDR3 runs to 14 residues. Germline V gene data show CDR1 as SGHNT and CDR2 as YENEEA. Trimming took 4 bases from V and 2 from J, leaving 10 bases between them. Written as DNA, the CDR3 is TGTGCCAGCAGCTCGACCAGGAACACAGATACGCAGTATTTT. Its translation is CASSSTRNTDTQYF.

The J gene is TRBJ1-1, the V gene TRBV29-1; 8 bases line up with TRBD1. The germline CDR1 and CDR2 sequences are SQVTM and ANQGSEA. The CDR3 is 10 residues long. Germline trimming cut 7 bases from V and 8 bases from J; bases unmatched to any gene: 3. The CDR3 loop is CSAWTGEAFF. CDR3 bases: TGCAGCGCCTGGACAGGGGAAGCTTTCTTT.

The V gene is TRBV11-2, the J gene TRBJ2-7; possible D gene TRBD1, 5 bases. The germline V gene encodes CDR1 SGHAT and CDR2 FQNNGV. The germline V and J ends were trimmed by 1 base and 2 bases, with 21 bases remaining between them. This CDR3 has 18 amino acids. The CDR3 DNA is TGTGCCAGCAGCTTAGGGGCTTACAGGTCCACCCTAACCTACGAGCAGTACTTC. It yields the protein CASSLGAYRSTLTYEQYF.

V is TRBV5-6 and J is TRBJ1-1; 10 bases match TRBD1. Germline V gene sequence: CDR1 SGHDT, CDR2 YYEEEE. The CDR3 totals 13 residues. V shed 3 bases, J shed 7 bases, and the junction held 3 bases outside the gene matches. CDR3 in DNA: TGTGCCAGCAGCTGGGACAGGGGTGGTGAAGCTTTCTTT. Protein: CASSWDRGGEAFF. Looking up the rest from reference TRBV5-6 and TRBJ1-1 gives the full variable domain: DAGVTQSPTHLIKTRGQQVTLRCSPKSGHDTVSWYQQALGQGPQFIFQYYEEEERQRGNFPDRFSGHQFPNYSSELNVNALLLGDSALYLCASSWDRGGEAFFGQGTRLTVV.

The chain recombines TRBV24-1 with TRBJ2-7, with 9 bases fitting TRBD2. CDR3 length: 15 residues. J lost 7 bases, V lost 5 bases, and 11 bases had no gene match. CDR1 and CDR2 from the germline V gene are KGHDR and SFDVKD. The CDR3 DNA is TGTGCCACCAGTGGGGGACCGGGACTAGCTCCGGAGCAGTACTTC. Translated: CATSGGPGLAPEQYF.

V and J are TRBV4-3 and TRBJ2-7; 13 positions agree with TRBD2. Germline V gives CDR1 LGHNA, CDR2 YSLEER. V lost 0 bases and J lost 4; bases outside the gene matches: 0. CDR3 length: 15 residues. CDR3 nucleotide sequence: TGCGCCAGCAGCCAAGAGGGACTAGCGGGGTACGAGCAGTACTTC. It specifies CASSQEGLAGYEQYF.

The chain is built from TRBV6-5 and TRBJ2-3; D unresolved. V was trimmed by 0 bases and J by 4 bases, leaving 8 bases between them. CDR3 length: 14 residues. Germline CDR1 MNHEY, CDR2 SVGAGI. The CDR3 region is CASSYSIGSDTQYF. For the CDR3, the DNA is TGTGCCAGCAGTTACTCGATTGGCTCAGATACGCAGTATTTT.

The V and J genes are TRBV11-1 and TRBJ1-1, with no clear D. This CDR3 is built from 16 residues. Per the germline V gene, CDR1 is SGHAT and CDR2 is FQDESV (reference sequence). Trimming stripped 1 base from V and 0 bases from J, with 12 bases between. CDR3 protein: CASSLDPTRMNTEAFF. The CDR3 DNA sequence: TGTGCCAGCAGCTTAGACCCGACACGCATGAACACTGAAGCTTTCTTT.

This rearrangement joins TRBV5-1 to TRBJ1-6, with D maybe TRBD1 (5 bases). The V end was cut by 0 bases, the J end by 5 bases, with 12 bases between. CDR1 and CDR2 (germline): SGHRS, YFSETQ. The CDR3 has 16 residues. The CDR3, as DNA: TGCGCCAGCAGCTTGGTGCCTGGGGCGAATAATTCACCCCTCCACTTT. Translating gives CASSLVPGANNSPLHF.

This chain links TRBV12-3 or TRBV12-4 with TRBJ1-5, with unresolved D. This CDR3 comprises 13 residues. Trimming cost V 3 bases and J 4 bases, with 7 bases left between them. CDR3 sequence reads: CASSFARNQPQHF. As DNA, the CDR3 is TGTGCCAGCAGTTTTGCACGGAATCAGCCCCAGCATTTT.

This clone was counted a single time. V is TRBV5-6 and J is TRBJ1-6; D is unresolved. The CDR3 is 15 amino acids. Germline CDR1 SGHDT, CDR2 YYEEEE. Trimming left V 4 bases short and J 4 bases short, with 12 bases between. The CDR3 bases are TGTGCCAGCAGCCCCAGCTGGGAGTATAATTCACCCCTCCACTTT. Amino acid sequence: CASSPSWEYNSPLHF.

This clone showed up just a few times. The chain joins TRBV28 to TRBJ1-2; D ambiguous. In germline, CDR1 is MDHEN, CDR2 SYDVKM. V shed 2 bases and J shed 4 bases, with 11 bases lying between them. The CDR3 sequence is 14 residues long. The CDR3, as DNA: TGTGCCAGCAGTTTACTGGGGAGTCTCTATGGCTACACCTTC. Amino acids: CASSLLGSLYGYTF.

V gene TRBV28 combines with J gene TRBJ2-7, with TRBD2 matching over 9 bases. J lost 4 bases, V lost 7 bases, and 11 bases had no gene match. This CDR3 spans 15 amino acids. Per the germline V gene, CDR1 is MDHEN and CDR2 is SYDVKM. The CDR3 spells CASTLPGLAGYEQYF. CDR3 DNA: TGTGCCAGCACCCTCCCGGGGCTAGCGGGGTACGAGCAGTACTTC.

The chain employs TRBV28 and TRBJ1-5; maybe TRBD1 (6 bases). The CDR3 covers 15 residues. The germline gives CDR1 MDHEN, CDR2 SYDVKM. Trimming shortened V by 5 bases and J by 4 bases, and 15 bases separated the two germline ends. DNA of the CDR3: TGTGCCAGCAGTCTTACAGGGTTAACTAATCAGCCCCAGCATTTT. This translates into CASSLTGLTNQPQHF. The variable domain in full, completed from reference TRBV28 and TRBJ1-5, reads DVKVTQSSRYLVKRTGEKVFLECVQDMDHENMFWYRQDPGLGLRLIYFSYDVKMKEKGDIPEGYSVSREKKERFSLILESASTNQTSMYLCASSLTGLTNQPQHFGDGTRLSIL.

This clone has a single count. The chain recombines TRBV6-2 or TRBV6-3 with TRBJ1-2; 8 bases are shared with TRBD1. The germline CDR1 and CDR2 sequences are MNHEY and SVGEGT. This CDR3 is 15 amino acids long. Germline trimming cut 5 bases from V and 2 bases from J; bases unmatched to any gene: 7. The CDR3 here is CASSGTGQGNYGYTF. The DNA of the CDR3 is TGTGCCAGCAGTGGAACCGGACAGGGCAACTATGGCTACACCTTC.

The V gene is TRBV18, the J gene TRBJ2-7; a weak D match, TRBD2 (5 bases). Trimming left V 0 bases short and J 4 bases short, with 10 bases between. CDR3 length equals 14 residues. Per the germline V gene, CDR1 is KGHSH and CDR2 is LQKENI. The CDR3 here is CASSPPGVGYEQYF. The CDR3, as DNA: TGTGCCAGCTCACCACCGGGAGTAGGGTACGAGCAGTACTTC.

The CDR3 here is CASSMKQGQEVKTEAFF. The DNA for the CDR3 is TGTGCCAGCAGCATGAAACAGGGACAGGAGGTGAAAACTGAAGCTTTCTTT. This chain links TRBV21-1 with TRBJ1-1; the listed D gene, TRBD1, was not tested against the DNA. TRBV21-1 is a listed pseudogene. CDR3 length: 17 residues.

There are many counts of this clone. Additional DNA sequences in this sample encode the identical CDR3. The J gene is TRBJ2-5, the V gene TRBV29-1; TRBD1 aligns across 11 bases. The CDR3 has 17 residues. V lost 1 base, J lost 2 bases, and 9 bases stayed unmatched. Germline loops: CDR1 SQVTM, CDR2 ANQGSEA. The CDR3 nucleotides read TGCAGCGTTGAAGGGGGAGGGACAGGGGGTCGGCAAGAGACCCAGTACTTC. The encoded protein is CSVEGGGTGGRQETQYF. The full variable domain, with the rest looked up from reference TRBV29-1 and TRBJ2-5, is SAVISQKPSRDICQRGTSLTIQCQVDSQVTMMFWYRQQPGQSLTLIATANQGSEATYESGFVIDKFPISRPNLTFSTLTVSNMSPEDSSIYLCSVEGGGTGGRQETQYFGPGTRLLVL.

J is TRBJ2-7 and V is TRBV6-5; D may be TRBD1 (5 bases). The CDR3 has 14 amino acids. Trimming took 6 bases from V and 3 from J, leaving 15 bases between them. CDR1 is MNHEY, CDR2 SVGAGI, per germline. CDR3 sequence reads: CASSFNGHFYEQYF. Here the CDR3 DNA reads TGTGCCAGCAGCTTCAATGGACACTTCTACGAGCAGTACTTC.

The J gene is TRBJ1-5, the V gene TRBV28; D might be TRBD1 (5 bases). The CDR3 loop spans 12 amino acids. Looked up from germline, CDR1 is MDHEN and CDR2 is SYDVKM. V lost 8 bases, J lost 4 bases, and 9 bases lay in between. The CDR3 here is CASASGNQPQHF. CDR3 nucleotides: TGTGCCAGCGCGTCAGGGAATCAGCCCCAGCATTTT.

The chain is built from TRBV12-2 and TRBJ2-3; the table's TRBD2 call for D was not verified on the DNA. TRBV12-2 is tagged as a pseudogene. The CDR3 runs to 17 residues. The CDR3 sequence: CASRLYHRDWTGDTQYF. In nucleotides, the CDR3 is TGTGCAAGTCGCTTATACCACCGGGATTGGACGGGAGATACGCAGTATTTT.

This chain links TRBV11-3 with TRBJ2-7; TRBD1 is a possible D gene (6 bases). V was clipped by 0 bases and J by 2 bases, with 14 bases between them. In germline, CDR1 is SGHNT, CDR2 YENEEA. The CDR3 consists of 16 residues. The CDR3 sequence is CASSLDPNTGTYEQYF. Here the CDR3 DNA reads TGTGCCAGCAGCTTAGATCCGAACACAGGGACCTACGAGCAGTACTTC.

The gene calls are TRBV27 and TRBJ2-1; D gene ambiguous. This CDR3 is 13 amino acids long. The germline CDR1 and CDR2 sequences are MNHEY and SMNVEV (reference sequence). V lost 8 bases, J lost 3 bases, and 11 bases lay in between. The CDR3 DNA reads TGTGCCAGCTCCACACAGATCTACAATGAGCAGTTCTTC. Translation: CASSTQIYNEQFF.

This chain's CDR3 is CASSGREGPETQYF. CDR3 in DNA: TGTGCCAGCAGTGGTCGGGAGGGCCCCGAGACCCAGTACTTC. The rearrangement links TRBV27 to TRBJ2-5; 8 nucleotides match TRBD2. After removal of 5 bases from V and 5 bases from J, the junction contained 7 bases not matched to a gene. Germline assignment: CDR1 MNHEY and CDR2 SMNVEV (reference sequence). CDR3 length equals 14 residues.

The chain is built from TRBV28 and TRBJ1-4; 9 positions agree with TRBD1. This CDR3 comprises 16 residues. V dropped 6 bases and J dropped 8; count of bases not matched to a gene: 13. Germline V gene data show CDR1 as MDHEN and CDR2 as SYDVKM. The CDR3 bases are TGTGCCAGCAGCTCCCAGCCGGGACAGGGTCAGGAAAAACTGTTTTTT. Translated, it gives CASSSQPGQGQEKLFF. The full variable domain, completed using reference TRBV28 and TRBJ1-4, is DVKVTQSSRYLVKRTGEKVFLECVQDMDHENMFWYRQDPGLGLRLIYFSYDVKMKEKGDIPEGYSVSREKKERFSLILESASTNQTSMYLCASSSQPGQGQEKLFFGSGTQLSVL.